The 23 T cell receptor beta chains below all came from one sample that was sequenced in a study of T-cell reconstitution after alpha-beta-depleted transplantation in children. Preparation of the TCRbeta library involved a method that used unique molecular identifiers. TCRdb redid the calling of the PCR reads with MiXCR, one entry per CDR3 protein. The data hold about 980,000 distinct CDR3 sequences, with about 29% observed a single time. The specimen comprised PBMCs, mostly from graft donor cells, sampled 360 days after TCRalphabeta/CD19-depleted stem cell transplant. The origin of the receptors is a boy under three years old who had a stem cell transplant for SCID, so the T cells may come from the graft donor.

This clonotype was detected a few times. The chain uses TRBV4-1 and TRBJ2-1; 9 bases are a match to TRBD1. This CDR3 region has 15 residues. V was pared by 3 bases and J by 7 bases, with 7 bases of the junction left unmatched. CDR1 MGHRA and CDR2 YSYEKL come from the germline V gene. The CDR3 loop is CASSHPTGGVNEQFF. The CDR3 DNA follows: TGCGCCAGCAGCCATCCTACAGGGGGCGTGAATGAGCAGTTCTTC.

CDR3 sequence: CSVVDLDRGDTGELFF. DNA for the CDR3: TGCAGCGTTGTCGATTTGGACAGGGGGGACACCGGGGAGCTGTTTTTT. This chain connects TRBV29-1 to TRBJ2-2; 10 nucleotides align to TRBD1. The CDR3 totals 16 residues. Germline lookup yields CDR1 SQVTM and CDR2 ANQGSEA. With V trimmed by 4 bases and J by 3 bases, 8 bases remained unmatched.

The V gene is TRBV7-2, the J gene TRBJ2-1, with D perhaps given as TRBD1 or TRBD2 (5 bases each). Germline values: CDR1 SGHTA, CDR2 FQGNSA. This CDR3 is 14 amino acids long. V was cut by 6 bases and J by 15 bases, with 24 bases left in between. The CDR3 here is CASRTGPLGDRLFF. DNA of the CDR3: TGTGCCAGCAGGACGGGCCCCTTGGGGGATCGACTGTTCTTC.

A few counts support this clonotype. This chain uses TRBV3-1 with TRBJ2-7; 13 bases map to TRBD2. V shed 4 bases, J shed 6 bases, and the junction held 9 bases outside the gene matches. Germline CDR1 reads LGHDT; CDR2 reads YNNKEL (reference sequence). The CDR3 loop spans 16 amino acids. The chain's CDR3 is CASSLTSGGPLGEQYF. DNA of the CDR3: TGTGCCAGCAGCCTGACTAGCGGGGGGCCCCTCGGCGAGCAGTACTTC.

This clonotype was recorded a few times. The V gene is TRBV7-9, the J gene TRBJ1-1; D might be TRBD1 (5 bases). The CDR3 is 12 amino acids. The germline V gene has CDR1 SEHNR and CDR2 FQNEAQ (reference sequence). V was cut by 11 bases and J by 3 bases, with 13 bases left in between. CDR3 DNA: TGTGCCGGGGCCGCGGGGGACACTGAAGCTTTCTTT. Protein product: CAGAAGDTEAFF. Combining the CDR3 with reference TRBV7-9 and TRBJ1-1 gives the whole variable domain DTGVSQNPRHKITKRGQNVTFRCDPISEHNRLYWYRQTLGQGPEFLTYFQNEAQLEKSRLLSDRFSAERPKGSFSTLEIQRTEQGDSAMYLCAGAAGDTEAFFGQGTRLTVV.

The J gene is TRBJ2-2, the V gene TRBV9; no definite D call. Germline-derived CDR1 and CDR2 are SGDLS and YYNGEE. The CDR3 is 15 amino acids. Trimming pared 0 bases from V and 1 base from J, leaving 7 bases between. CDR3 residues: CASSVAPGNTGELFF. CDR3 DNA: TGTGCCAGCAGCGTAGCTCCGGGGAACACCGGGGAGCTGTTTTTT.

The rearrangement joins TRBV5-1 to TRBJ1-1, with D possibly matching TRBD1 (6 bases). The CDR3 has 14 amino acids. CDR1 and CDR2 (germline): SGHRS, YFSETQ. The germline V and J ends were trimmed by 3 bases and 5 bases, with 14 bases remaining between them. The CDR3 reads CASSSGGTKTEAFF. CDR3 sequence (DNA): TGCGCCAGCAGCTCCGGAGGGACAAAAACTGAAGCTTTCTTT. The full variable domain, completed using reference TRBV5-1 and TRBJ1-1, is KAGVTQTPRYLIKTRGQQVTLSCSPISGHRSVSWYQQTPGQGLQFLFEYFSETQRNKGNFPGRFSGRQFSNSRSEMNVSTLELGDSALYLCASSSGGTKTEAFFGQGTRLTVV.

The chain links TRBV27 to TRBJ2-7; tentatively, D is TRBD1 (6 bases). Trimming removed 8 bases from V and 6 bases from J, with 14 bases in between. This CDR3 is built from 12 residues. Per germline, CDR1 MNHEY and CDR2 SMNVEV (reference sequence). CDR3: CASGSQGTEQYF. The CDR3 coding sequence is TGTGCCAGCGGAAGTCAGGGGACCGAGCAGTACTTC.

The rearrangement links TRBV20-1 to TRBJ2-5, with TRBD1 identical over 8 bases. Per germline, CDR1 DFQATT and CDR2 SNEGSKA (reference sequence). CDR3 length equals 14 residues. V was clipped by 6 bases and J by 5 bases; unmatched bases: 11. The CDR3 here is CSARIDRGTETQYF. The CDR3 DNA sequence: TGCAGTGCACGAATCGACAGGGGAACGGAGACCCAGTACTTC.

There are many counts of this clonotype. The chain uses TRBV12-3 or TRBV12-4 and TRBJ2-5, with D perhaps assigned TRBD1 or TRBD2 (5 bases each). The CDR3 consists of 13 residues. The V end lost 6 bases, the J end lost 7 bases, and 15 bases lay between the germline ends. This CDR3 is CASRGVGVGTQYF. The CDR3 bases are TGTGCCAGCAGGGGAGTAGGGGTAGGGACCCAGTACTTC.

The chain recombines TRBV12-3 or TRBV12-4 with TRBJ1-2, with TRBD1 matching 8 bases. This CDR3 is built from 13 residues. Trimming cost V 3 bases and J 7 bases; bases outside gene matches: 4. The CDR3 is CASSLRTGSGYTF. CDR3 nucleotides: TGTGCCAGCAGTTTGAGGACAGGGAGTGGCTACACCTTC.

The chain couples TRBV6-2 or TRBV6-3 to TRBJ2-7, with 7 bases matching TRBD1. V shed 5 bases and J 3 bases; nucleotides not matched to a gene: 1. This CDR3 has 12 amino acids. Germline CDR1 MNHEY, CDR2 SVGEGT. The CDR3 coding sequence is TGTGCCAGCAGTCGACAGGGCTACGAGCAGTACGTC. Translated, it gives CASSRQGYEQYV.

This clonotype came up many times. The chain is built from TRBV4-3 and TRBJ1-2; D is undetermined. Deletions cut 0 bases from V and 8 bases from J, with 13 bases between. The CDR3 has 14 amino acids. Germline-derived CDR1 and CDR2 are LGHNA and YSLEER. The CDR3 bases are TGCGCCAGCAGCCAAGATGACGGGGAGGGAGGCTACACCTTC. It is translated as CASSQDDGEGGYTF.

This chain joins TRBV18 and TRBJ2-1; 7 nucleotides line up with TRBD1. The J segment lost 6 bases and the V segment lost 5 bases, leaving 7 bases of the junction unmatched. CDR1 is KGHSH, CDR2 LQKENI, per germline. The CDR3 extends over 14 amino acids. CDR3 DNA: TGTGCCAGCTCAAGCGGCGAGGGGGCCAATGAGCAGTTCTTC. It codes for CASSSGEGANEQFF. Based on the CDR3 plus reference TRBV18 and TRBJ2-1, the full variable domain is NAGVMQNPRHLVRRRGQEARLRCSPMKGHSHVYWYRQLPEEGLKFMVYLQKENIIDESGMPKERFSAEFPKEGPSILRIQQVVRGDSAAYFCASSSGEGANEQFFGPGTRLTVL.

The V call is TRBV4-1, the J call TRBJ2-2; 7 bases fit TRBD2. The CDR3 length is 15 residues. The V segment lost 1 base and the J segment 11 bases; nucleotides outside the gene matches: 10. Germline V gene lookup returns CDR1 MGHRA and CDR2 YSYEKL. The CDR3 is CASSQVYSASGELFF. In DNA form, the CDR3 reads TGCGCCAGCAGCCAAGTATATTCGGCTAGCGGCGAGCTGTTTTTT.

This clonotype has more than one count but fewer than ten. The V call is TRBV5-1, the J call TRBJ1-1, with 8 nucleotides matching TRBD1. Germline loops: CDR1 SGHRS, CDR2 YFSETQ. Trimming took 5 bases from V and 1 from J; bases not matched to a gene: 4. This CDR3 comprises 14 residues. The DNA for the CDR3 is TGCGCCAGCAGATACGGACAGGGGAACACTGAAGCTTTCTTT. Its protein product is CASRYGQGNTEAFF.

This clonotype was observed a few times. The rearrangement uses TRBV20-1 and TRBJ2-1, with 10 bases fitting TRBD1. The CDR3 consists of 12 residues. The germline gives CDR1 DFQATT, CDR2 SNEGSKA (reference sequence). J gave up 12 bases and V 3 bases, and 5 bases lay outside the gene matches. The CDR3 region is CSARDRGWRQFF. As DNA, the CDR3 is TGCAGTGCTAGGGACAGGGGGTGGCGGCAGTTCTTC.

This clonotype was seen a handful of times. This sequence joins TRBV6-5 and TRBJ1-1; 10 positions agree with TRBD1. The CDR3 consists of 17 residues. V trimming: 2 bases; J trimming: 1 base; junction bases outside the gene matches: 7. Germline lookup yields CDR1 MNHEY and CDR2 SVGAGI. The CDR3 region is CASSYGRDRGRNTEAFF. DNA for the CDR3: TGTGCCAGCAGTTACGGTCGGGACAGGGGCCGGAACACTGAAGCTTTCTTT.

The CDR3 loop reads CASSHGVAYEQYF. Here the CDR3 DNA reads TGTGCCAGCAGCCACGGGGTCGCCTACGAGCAGTACTTC. The chain carries TRBV7-2 and TRBJ2-7; possible D gene TRBD2, 5 bases. V lost 5 bases to trimming and J lost 2 bases, with 10 bases between them. Germline loops: CDR1 SGHTA, CDR2 FQGNSA. The CDR3 is 13 residues long.

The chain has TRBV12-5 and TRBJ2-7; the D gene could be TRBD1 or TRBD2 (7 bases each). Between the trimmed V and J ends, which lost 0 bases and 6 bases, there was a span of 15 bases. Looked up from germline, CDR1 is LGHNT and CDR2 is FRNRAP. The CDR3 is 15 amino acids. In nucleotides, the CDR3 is TGTGCTAGTGGTTTGGTACGCCAGGGGGGGCGCGAGCAGTACTTC. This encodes CASGLVRQGGREQYF.

The CDR3 sequence is CASSSGQGIGTGELFF. CDR3 nucleotide sequence: TGTGCCAGCAGCTCCGGACAGGGAATAGGGACCGGGGAGCTGTTTTTT. The rearrangement joins TRBV11-3 to TRBJ2-2; 8 bases match TRBD1. Per the germline V gene, CDR1 is SGHNT and CDR2 is YENEEA. The CDR3 totals 16 residues. V trimming: 4 bases; J trimming: 5 bases; junction bases outside the gene matches: 9.

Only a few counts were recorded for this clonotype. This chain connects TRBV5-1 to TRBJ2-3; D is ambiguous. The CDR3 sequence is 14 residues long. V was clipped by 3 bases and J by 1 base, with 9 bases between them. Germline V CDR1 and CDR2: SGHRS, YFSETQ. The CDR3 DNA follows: TGCGCCAGCAGCTCAAGACACCGCACAGATACGCAGTATTTT. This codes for CASSSRHRTDTQYF.

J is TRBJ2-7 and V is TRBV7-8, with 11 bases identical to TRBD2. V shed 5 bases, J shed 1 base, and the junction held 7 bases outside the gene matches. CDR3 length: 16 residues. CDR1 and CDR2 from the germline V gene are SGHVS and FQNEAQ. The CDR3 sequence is CASSPTPSGGSYEQYF. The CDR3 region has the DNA TGTGCCAGCAGCCCGACACCTAGCGGGGGGTCCTACGAGCAGTACTTC.